The 27 T cell receptor beta chains presented below share a single source sample, sequenced in a study of cytomegalovirus exposure and HLA in healthy donors. Amplification used 60 Vbeta primers and 13 Jbeta primers. The method was immunoSEQ multiplex PCR; TCRdb's version includes in-frame clones alone and lacks a portion of them. The table lists 130,000 or so clones, roughly three quarters of them singletons. The sequenced sample was PBMCs. These receptors were obtained from a man aged 25-45 years in good health and CMV-seronegative.

The chain links TRBV9 to TRBJ1-1; no reliable D call. The CDR3 covers 18 residues. The V gene lost 0 bases and the J gene lost 2 bases, with 20 bases spanning the gap. From germline, CDR1 is SGDLS and CDR2 YYNGEE. The CDR3 protein is CASSVVGEEGTGNTEAFF. The CDR3 DNA is TGTGCCAGCAGCGTAGTCGGGGAGGAGGGAACGGGAAACACTGAAGCTTTCTTT.

CDR3 sequence (DNA): TGCGCCAGCAACTCAGGAACGGGGGGGAAGGGAGAGACCCAGTACTTC. It codes for CASNSGTGGKGETQYF. The V gene is TRBV5-1, the J gene TRBJ2-5, with 8 bases matching TRBD2. V lost 6 bases and J lost 4; bases outside the gene matches: 14. Per germline, CDR1 SGHRS and CDR2 YFSETQ. The CDR3 totals 16 residues.

This clone was counted between two and nine times. Written as DNA, the CDR3 is TGTGCCTGGACAAGCGGGGAAGAGACCCAGTACTTC. Its protein is CAWTSGEETQYF. V usage is TRBV30 and J usage is TRBJ2-5; TRBD2 matches at 7 bases. Germline lookup yields CDR1 GTSNPN and CDR2 SVGIG (reference sequence). The CDR3 runs 12 residues. The J segment lost 3 bases and the V segment lost 4 bases, leaving 2 bases of the junction unmatched.

This clone was detected once. This rearrangement joins TRBV19 to TRBJ1-1, with TRBD1 matching 10 bases. V dropped 4 bases and J dropped 4; count of bases not matched to a gene: 12. Germline-derived CDR1 and CDR2 are LNHDA and SQIVND (reference sequence). This CDR3 has 17 residues. The CDR3 nucleotides read TGTGCCAGTAGTAACGTTGAGGGGACAGGGGTTTCCACTGAAGCTTTCTTT. Protein: CASSNVEGTGVSTEAFF.

Here the CDR3 reads CASSYDRSYGYTF. DNA for the CDR3: TGTGCCAGCAGTTACGATAGGAGCTATGGCTACACCTTC. This chain uses TRBV28 with TRBJ1-2; D is uncertain. This CDR3 is 13 amino acids long. Trimming cost V 4 bases and J 4 bases, with 10 bases left between them. Per germline, CDR1 MDHEN and CDR2 SYDVKM.

The chain links TRBV9 to TRBJ1-4; D is ambiguous. Germline V gene data show CDR1 as SGDLS and CDR2 as YYNGEE. Trimming left V 4 bases short and J 8 bases short, with 15 bases between. The CDR3 extends over 14 amino acids. This CDR3 is CASSFRGTEEKLFF. CDR3 nucleotide sequence: TGTGCCAGCAGCTTCCGGGGTACTGAAGAAAAACTGTTTTTT.

The chain uses TRBV27 and TRBJ1-5; a possible D gene is TRBD1 (5 bases). The CDR3 spans 16 residues. V lost 6 bases and J lost 0, with 15 bases in between. Per germline, CDR1 MNHEY and CDR2 SMNVEV (reference sequence). CDR3 nucleotides: TGTGCCAGCAGACGGGAGGGGCTATATAGCAATCAGCCCCAGCATTTT. Its protein product is CASRREGLYSNQPQHF.

The table lists this clone with a few counts. The V call is TRBV7-2, the J call TRBJ2-5, with 7 bases fitting TRBD2. Looked up from germline, CDR1 is SGHTA and CDR2 is FQGNSA. The J segment lost 5 bases and the V segment lost 0 bases, leaving 12 bases of the junction unmatched. This CDR3 is 17 amino acids long. In DNA form, the CDR3 reads TGTGCCAGCAGCTTAGCGGTGCGGGCGGGAGTATTGGAGACCCAGTACTTC. This gives the protein CASSLAVRAGVLETQYF.

The gene calls are TRBV28 and TRBJ2-7; 13 positions agree with TRBD2. This CDR3 is 14 amino acids long. V lost 4 bases and J lost 7; bases outside the gene matches: 4. Germline loops: CDR1 MDHEN, CDR2 SYDVKM. The CDR3 region is CASSSGLAGEEQYF. In nucleotides, the CDR3 is TGTGCCAGCAGTTCCGGACTAGCGGGAGAAGAGCAGTACTTC.

This clone was seen a handful of times. This chain links TRBV4-1 with TRBJ1-1, with D perhaps TRBD1 (5 bases). Germline CDR1 reads MGHRA; CDR2 reads YSYEKL. The CDR3 loop spans 16 amino acids. V gave up 3 bases and J gave up 1 base, with 15 bases separating them. DNA of the CDR3: TGCGCCAGCAGCCATGCTCTCCAGGGCTCGAACACTGAAGCTTTCTTT. It codes for CASSHALQGSNTEAFF.

Only a few counts were recorded for this clone. V usage is TRBV11-2 and J usage is TRBJ2-1, with D maybe TRBD2 (6 bases). This CDR3 is built from 11 residues. The germline V and J ends were trimmed by 5 bases and 12 bases, with 11 bases remaining between them. Germline V gene data show CDR1 as SGHAT and CDR2 as FQNNGV. CDR3 in amino acids: CASSPGVGQFF. The DNA of the CDR3 is TGTGCCAGCAGCCCGGGGGTGGGGCAGTTCTTC.

V gene TRBV28 combines with J gene TRBJ2-5; 10 positions agree with TRBD1. Trimming took 4 bases from V and 2 from J; bases not matched to a gene: 1. CDR1 and CDR2 from the germline V gene are MDHEN and SYDVKM. The CDR3 spans 14 residues. The CDR3 sequence: CASSWDRGQETQYF. The CDR3 region has the DNA TGTGCCAGCAGTTGGGACAGGGGTCAAGAGACCCAGTACTTC.

The gene calls are TRBV6-5 and TRBJ2-1; TRBD2 matches at 7 bases. This CDR3 contains 15 residues. J lost 5 bases, V lost 0 bases, and 4 bases had no gene match. The germline V gene has CDR1 MNHEY and CDR2 SVGAGI. Here the CDR3 reads CASSYSPSGHNEQFF. In DNA form, the CDR3 reads TGTGCCAGCAGTTACTCGCCTAGCGGACACAATGAGCAGTTCTTC.

A note on this clone: One end of the junction fails to match germline, which may point to a read error. The V gene is TRBV2, the J gene TRBJ2-1; 7 bases are a match to TRBD2. CDR3 length: 17 amino acids. Germline CDR1 reads SNHLY; CDR2 reads FYNNEI. The CDR3 region has the DNA TGTGCCAGCAGGGAAGATCCTCTAGCGGTCTCCTACAATGAGCAGTTCTTC. This encodes CASREDPLAVSYNEQFF.

The rearrangement joins TRBV6-1 to TRBJ2-7; D not certain. CDR1 MNHNS and CDR2 SASEGT come from the germline V gene. CDR3 length: 15 residues. The ends were cut back, 1 base at V and 2 bases at J, with 12 bases in the middle. CDR3 DNA sequence: TGTGCCAGCAGTGAAGGGTTTATCGGTGCCTACGAGCAGTACTTC. It yields the protein CASSEGFIGAYEQYF.

The genes are TRBV14 and TRBJ1-1, with 10 bases fitting TRBD1. V lost 3 bases and J lost 3; bases outside the gene matches: 4. The CDR3 is 15 residues long. Germline assignment: CDR1 SGHDN and CDR2 FVKESK. CDR3 coding DNA: TGTGCCAGCAGCCAGGTTGGGACAGGGGACACTGAAGCTTTCTTT. The encoded protein is CASSQVGTGDTEAFF. The full variable domain, completed using reference TRBV14 and TRBJ1-1, is EAGVTQFPSHSVIEKGQTVTLRCDPISGHDNLYWYRRVMGKEIKFLLHFVKESKQDESGMPNNRFLAERTGGTYSTLKVQPAELEDSGVYFCASSQVGTGDTEAFFGQGTRLTVV.

The J gene is TRBJ2-2, the V gene TRBV6-5, with D tentatively TRBD1 (5 bases). There are 12 residues in the CDR3. Trimming pared 4 bases from V and 6 bases from J, leaving 6 bases between. Germline-derived CDR1 and CDR2 are MNHEY and SVGAGI. The CDR3 spells CASSSGSGELFF. The DNA of the CDR3 is TGTGCCAGCAGTTCAGGGTCCGGGGAGCTGTTTTTT.

This chain connects TRBV6-1 to TRBJ2-3; 11 bases agree with TRBD2. The CDR3 loop spans 17 amino acids. CDR1 is MNHNS and CDR2 is SASEGT in the germline V gene. J gave up 2 bases and V 3 bases, and 7 bases lay outside the gene matches. CDR3 DNA sequence: TGTGCCAGCAGTGACATGGGACTAGCGGATAACACAGATACGCAGTATTTT. It specifies CASSDMGLADNTDTQYF.

The J gene is TRBJ2-7, the V gene TRBV28; possibly TRBD2 for D (6 bases). CDR1 is MDHEN, CDR2 SYDVKM, per germline. This CDR3 comprises 14 residues. Deletions cut 4 bases from V and 2 bases from J, with 12 bases between. In DNA form, the CDR3 reads TGTGCCAGCAGTTCAACTAGCCGTCCCTACGAGCAGTACTTC. Protein sequence: CASSSTSRPYEQYF.

The V and J genes are TRBV7-2 and TRBJ2-1; 8 positions match TRBD1. J gave up 12 bases and V 4 bases, and 17 bases lay outside the gene matches. Per germline, CDR1 SGHTA and CDR2 FQGNSA. The CDR3 covers 16 residues. The CDR3 loop is CASSSAGTGDFGWQFF. DNA for the CDR3: TGTGCCAGCAGCTCCGCCGGGACAGGAGACTTTGGCTGGCAGTTCTTC.

V usage is TRBV5-1 and J usage is TRBJ2-1, with TRBD2 matching over 10 bases. CDR1 and CDR2 from the germline V gene are SGHRS and YFSETQ. The trim removed 5 bases at V and 1 base at J, leaving 6 bases unmatched. This CDR3 region has 16 residues. The CDR3 coding sequence is TGCGCCAGCAGGGTTACTAGCGGGGCGTCCTACAATGAGCAGTTCTTC. As protein: CASRVTSGASYNEQFF.

The chain carries TRBV12-5 and TRBJ1-6, with 9 bases aligning to TRBD1. V lost 7 bases and J lost 10; bases outside the gene matches: 17. Germline V lookup: CDR1 LGHNT, CDR2 FRNRAP. CDR3 length equals 17 residues. In nucleotides, the CDR3 is TGTGCTAGTGCGGATTATGAGGGACAGGGAATTTTGTCACCCCTCCACTTT. Translated, it gives CASADYEGQGILSPLHF.

V is TRBV7-9 and J is TRBJ2-3; possible D gene TRBD1, 5 bases. Germline V CDR1 and CDR2: SEHNR, FQNEAQ (reference sequence). The CDR3 consists of 14 residues. Between the trimmed V and J ends, which lost 8 bases and 0 bases, there was a span of 12 bases. The CDR3 sequence is CASARAVSTDTQYF. As DNA, the CDR3 is TGTGCCAGCGCCAGGGCGGTTAGCACAGATACGCAGTATTTT.

The chain has TRBV6-6 and TRBJ1-5, with TRBD1 matching 9 bases. Germline lookup yields CDR1 MNHNY and CDR2 SVGAGI (reference sequence). The CDR3 has 15 residues. The J segment lost 4 bases and the V segment lost 2 bases, leaving 3 bases of the junction unmatched. The CDR3 is CASSYGDRGNQPQHF. The CDR3 region has the DNA TGTGCCAGCAGTTACGGAGACAGGGGGAATCAGCCCCAGCATTTT.

This chain uses TRBV5-1 with TRBJ2-3; D might be TRBD2 (6 bases). This CDR3 has 15 residues. V was cut by 3 bases and J by 4 bases, with 15 bases left in between. CDR1 and CDR2 (germline): SGHRS, YFSETQ. DNA of the CDR3: TGCGCCAGCAGCTCATCGACTAGTATCGCAGATACGCAGTATTTT. Protein: CASSSSTSIADTQYF.

This sequence joins TRBV4-2 and TRBJ2-3; 11 bases line up with TRBD2. This CDR3 is 20 amino acids long. V trimming: 1 base; J trimming: 1 base; junction bases outside the gene matches: 13. Germline CDR1 reads LGHNA; CDR2 reads YNFKEQ. CDR3: CASSQVAAWTSGLGTDTQYF. CDR3 nucleotides: TGTGCCAGCAGCCAAGTCGCGGCTTGGACTAGCGGGCTAGGCACAGATACGCAGTATTTT.

The CDR3, as DNA: TGTGCCAGCAGCTTAGGGGCTAGCGGGGGGGAATATATGGTCAATGAGCAGTTCTTC. This encodes CASSLGASGGEYMVNEQFF. The rearrangement uses TRBV7-9 and TRBJ2-1; 12 bases are a match to TRBD2. Germline CDR1 is SEHNR and CDR2 is FQNEAQ (reference sequence). The CDR3 has 19 residues. V dropped 1 base and J dropped 6; count of bases not matched to a gene: 13.